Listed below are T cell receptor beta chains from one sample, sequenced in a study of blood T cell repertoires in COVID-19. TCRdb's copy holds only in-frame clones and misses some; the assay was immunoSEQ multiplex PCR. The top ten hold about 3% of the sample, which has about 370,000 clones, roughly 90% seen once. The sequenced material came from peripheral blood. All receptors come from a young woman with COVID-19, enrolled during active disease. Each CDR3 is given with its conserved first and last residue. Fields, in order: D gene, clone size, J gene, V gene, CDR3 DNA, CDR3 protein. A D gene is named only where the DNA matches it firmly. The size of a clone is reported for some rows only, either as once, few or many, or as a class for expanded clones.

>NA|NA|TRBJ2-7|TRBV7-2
TGTGCCAGCAGCTTAGGGGCAGGTCCCTCCTACGAGCAGTACTTC
CASSLGAGPSYEQYF
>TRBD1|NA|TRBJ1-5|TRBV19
TGTGCCAGTAGTACCGCATCCGGGACAGGGGTTAATCAGCCCCAGCATTTT
CASSTASGTGVNQPQHF
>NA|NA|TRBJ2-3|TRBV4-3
TGCGCCAGCAGCCAAGAGGCGGCCCTGGGTGGAGATACGCAGTATTTT
CASSQEAALGGDTQYF
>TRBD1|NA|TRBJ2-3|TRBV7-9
TGTGCCAGCAGCCGCGGGACAGGGGGCGCGGGTTCAACAGATACGCAGTATTTT
CASSRGTGGAGSTDTQYF
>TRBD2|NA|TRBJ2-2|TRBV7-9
TGTGCCAGCAGCCGGAGCGGGAGGAACACCGGGGAGCTGTTTTTT
CASSRSGRNTGELFF
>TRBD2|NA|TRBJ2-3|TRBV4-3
TGCGCCAGCAGCCAATCTGGGACTAGCGGACGGTCCGATACGCAGTATTTT
CASSQSGTSGRSDTQYF
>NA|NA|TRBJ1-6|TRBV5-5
TGTGCCAGCAGCTTGGGAATGGCGACAGACTATAATTCACCCCTCCACTTT
CASSLGMATDYNSPLHF
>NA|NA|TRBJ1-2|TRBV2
TGTGCCAGCAGTGAGCCAGGCCCTTATGGCTACACCTTC
CASSEPGPYGYTF
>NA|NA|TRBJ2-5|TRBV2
TGTGCCGGTAGCAGGACACAAGAGACCCAGTACTTC
CAGSRTQETQYF
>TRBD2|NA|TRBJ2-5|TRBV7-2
TGTGCCAGCAGCAAGACTAGCGGGAGCGAAGAGACCCAGTACTTC
CASSKTSGSEETQYF
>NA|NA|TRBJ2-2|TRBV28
TGTGCCAGCAGTTTCCCCCAGTGGAGGGGGGGAAGCACCGGGGAGCTGTTTTTT
CASSFPQWRGGSTGELFF
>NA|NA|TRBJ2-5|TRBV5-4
TGTGCCAGCAGCTTGGCCGGGGTCCAAGAGACCCAGTACTTC
CASSLAGVQETQYF
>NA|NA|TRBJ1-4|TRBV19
TGTGCCAGTAGTGCATCCCGGGACTTTAATGAAAAACTGTTTTTT
CASSASRDFNEKLFF
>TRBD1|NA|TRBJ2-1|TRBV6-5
TGTGCCAGCAGGGACAGGGTGGGCAATGAGCAGTTCTTC
CASRDRVGNEQFF
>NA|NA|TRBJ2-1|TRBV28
TGTGCCAGCACCCCCCTAGCAGATGAGCAGTTCTTC
CASTPLADEQFF
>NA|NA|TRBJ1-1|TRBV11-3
TGTGCCAGCAGCTTGGACGGACAGATGAACACTGAAGCTTTCTTT
CASSLDGQMNTEAFF
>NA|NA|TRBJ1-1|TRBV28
TGTGCCAGCACCGAGACATCACGTGACACTGAAGCTTTCTTT
CASTETSRDTEAFF
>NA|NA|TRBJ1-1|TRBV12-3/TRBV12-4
TGTGCCAGCAGACTCGGGGGCACTGAAGCTTTCTTT
CASRLGGTEAFF
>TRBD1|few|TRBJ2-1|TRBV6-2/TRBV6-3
TGTGCCAGCAGTTACTTCGACAGGGGAATCTACAATGAGCAGTTCTTC
CASSYFDRGIYNEQFF
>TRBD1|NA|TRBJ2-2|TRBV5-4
TGTGCCAGCAGCCCCAAGACAGGGGATACCAGGGAGCTGTTTTTT
CASSPKTGDTRELFF
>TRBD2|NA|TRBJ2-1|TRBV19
TGTGCCAGTAGAACAGCGGGAGGATTCCGGGGGTACAATGAGCAGTTCTTC
CASRTAGGFRGYNEQFF
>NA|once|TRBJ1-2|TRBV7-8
TGTGCCAGCAGCTTCGATGGGGGGTCTTCTGGCTACACCTTC
CASSFDGGSSGYTF
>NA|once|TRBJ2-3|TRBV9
TGTGCCAGCAGCGTAAGCAGCGCTAGCACAGATACGCAGTATTTT
CASSVSSASTDTQYF
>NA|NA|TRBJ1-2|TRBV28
TGTGCCAGCAGTTTATCTGTTAACTATGGCTACACCTTC
CASSLSVNYGYTF
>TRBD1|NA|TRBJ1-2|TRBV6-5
TGTGCCAGCAGTTCCGGCGACAGGGGAAACTATGGCTACACCTTC
CASSSGDRGNYGYTF
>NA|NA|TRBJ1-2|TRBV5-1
TGCGCCAGCAGCAGGACAGCCTGGGACTATGGCTACACCTTC
CASSRTAWDYGYTF
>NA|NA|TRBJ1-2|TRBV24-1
TGTGCCACCAGTGACCCTCGGGACTACTATGGCTACACCTTC
CATSDPRDYYGYTF
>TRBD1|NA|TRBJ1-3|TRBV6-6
TGTGCCAGCAGTTATTCTGAGGGCAGGGGGAACACCATATATTTT
CASSYSEGRGNTIYF
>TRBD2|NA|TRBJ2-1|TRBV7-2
TGTGCCAGCAGCTTAGGGACTAGCGGGACTTACAATGAGCAGTTCTTC
CASSLGTSGTYNEQFF
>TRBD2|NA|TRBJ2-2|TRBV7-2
TGTGCCAGCAGCTTATTGTCGCTAGCGGGGGGAACCGGGGAGCTGTTTTTT
CASSLLSLAGGTGELFF
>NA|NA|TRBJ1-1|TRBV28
TGTGCCAGCAGTTTAATTCCGACGGGCGAACGGGGAGCTTTCTTT
CASSLIPTGERGAFF
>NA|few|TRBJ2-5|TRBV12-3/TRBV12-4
TGTGCCAGCAGGCCGGACTTGCAAGAGACCCAGTACTTC
CASRPDLQETQYF
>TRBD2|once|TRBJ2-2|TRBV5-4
TGTGCCAGCAGCCCCAGCGGGAGGGCGGGCACCGGGGAGCTGTTTTTT
CASSPSGRAGTGELFF
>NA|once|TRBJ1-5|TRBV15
TGTGCCACCAGCAGAGACGATGAGAGCAATCAGCCCCAGCATTTT
CATSRDDESNQPQHF
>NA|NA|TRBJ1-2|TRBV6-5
TGTGCCAGCAGTTGGCGGGCAGGGGTGGGTGGCTACACCTTC
CASSWRAGVGGYTF
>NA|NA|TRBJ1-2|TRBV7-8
TGTGCCAGCAGCTCCTCTACTCTTAACTATGGCTACACCTTC
CASSSSTLNYGYTF
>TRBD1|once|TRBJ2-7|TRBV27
TGTGCCAGCAGTTTACGTGAGGGGACAGGGGGCGAGCAGTACTTC
CASSLREGTGGEQYF